A selection of T cell receptor beta chains follows, all from one sample in a study of blood T cell repertoires in COVID-19. Assay: immunoSEQ multiplex PCR; the TCRdb copy retains only in-frame clones and omits some. In the table there are under 300,000 clones, about 85% of which are singletons. Sequences were obtained from peripheral blood. The receptors originated from a human donor in a cohort sampled during active COVID-19. Both conserved end residues are part of each CDR3. The D gene is left open where the match is weak. Size values are once, few and many counts, or a class for expanded clones, and some rows have none.

d_gene: TRBD2; abundance: once; v_gene: TRBV11-2; j_gene: TRBJ2-1; CDR3aa: CASTQQSGRRSSYNEQFF; CDR3nt: TGTGCCAGCACCCAGCAGAGCGGGAGGCGAAGCTCCTACAATGAGCAGTTCTTC
d_gene: TRBD1; abundance: .; v_gene: TRBV6-4; j_gene: TRBJ2-2; CDR3aa: CASRTGGNTGELFF; CDR3nt: TGTGCCAGCAGGACAGGGGGGAACACCGGGGAGCTGTTTTTT
d_gene: .; abundance: few; v_gene: TRBV12-3/TRBV12-4; j_gene: TRBJ2-1; CDR3aa: CACTGTHNEQFF; CDR3nt: TGTGCCTGTACCGGGACTCACAATGAGCAGTTCTTC
d_gene: .; abundance: .; v_gene: TRBV11-2; j_gene: TRBJ1-2; CDR3aa: CASSLAGSGGGGSSSGYTF; CDR3nt: TGTGCCAGCAGCTTAGCCGGTAGTGGGGGGGGCGGGTCCTCTAGCGGCTACACCTTC
d_gene: .; abundance: .; v_gene: TRBV7-2; j_gene: TRBJ1-1; CDR3aa: CASSFGGNTEAFF; CDR3nt: TGTGCCAGCAGCTTTGGAGGGAACACTGAAGCTTTCTTT
d_gene: TRBD2; abundance: once; v_gene: TRBV6-6; j_gene: TRBJ2-5; CDR3aa: CASSFAGDGETQYF; CDR3nt: TGTGCCAGCAGTTTCGCGGGAGACGGAGAGACCCAGTACTTC
d_gene: TRBD1; abundance: .; v_gene: TRBV30; j_gene: TRBJ1-1; CDR3aa: CAWSRGTGGVNTEAFF; CDR3nt: TGTGCCTGGTCTCGCGGGACAGGGGGCGTCAACACTGAAGCTTTCTTT
d_gene: TRBD1; abundance: .; v_gene: TRBV24-1; j_gene: TRBJ2-3; CDR3aa: CATGDRGATDTQYF; CDR3nt: TGTGCCACCGGAGACAGGGGGGCCACAGATACGCAGTATTTT
d_gene: TRBD1; abundance: .; v_gene: TRBV7-2; j_gene: TRBJ2-5; CDR3aa: CASSQGALPGRETQYF; CDR3nt: TGTGCCAGCAGCCAGGGGGCCCTACCGGGGAGAGAGACCCAGTACTTC
d_gene: TRBD2; abundance: .; v_gene: TRBV3-1/TRBV3-2; j_gene: TRBJ2-3; CDR3aa: CASSLSRGSGENTQYF; CDR3nt: TGTGCCAGCAGCCTATCCCGGGGTAGCGGGGAAAATACGCAGTATTTT
d_gene: TRBD1; abundance: .; v_gene: TRBV5-1; j_gene: TRBJ2-2; CDR3aa: CASRLTGAGELFF; CDR3nt: TGCGCCAGCAGATTGACAGGGGCCGGGGAGCTGTTTTTT
d_gene: .; abundance: once; v_gene: TRBV7-6; j_gene: TRBJ2-7; CDR3aa: CASSLGTNEQYF; CDR3nt: TGTGCCAGCAGCTTAGGGACAAACGAGCAGTACTTC
d_gene: TRBD1; abundance: .; v_gene: TRBV7-2; j_gene: TRBJ2-5; CDR3aa: CASSYGAGTGGLGTQYF; CDR3nt: TGTGCCAGCAGCTACGGAGCTGGGACAGGGGGTTTGGGGACCCAGTACTTC
d_gene: TRBD1; abundance: .; v_gene: TRBV24-1; j_gene: TRBJ2-5; CDR3aa: CATSDLDRGRETQYF; CDR3nt: TGTGCCACCAGTGATTTGGACAGGGGTAGAGAGACCCAGTACTTC
d_gene: .; abundance: few; v_gene: TRBV6-5; j_gene: TRBJ2-4; CDR3aa: CASSLRRGKNIQYF; CDR3nt: TGTGCCAGCAGTCTGAGGAGAGGCAAAAACATTCAGTACTTC
d_gene: TRBD1; abundance: .; v_gene: TRBV5-1; j_gene: TRBJ1-1; CDR3aa: CASSGGQGAPNTEAFF; CDR3nt: TGCGCCAGCAGCGGGGGACAGGGGGCGCCGAACACTGAAGCTTTCTTT
d_gene: TRBD1; abundance: .; v_gene: TRBV28; j_gene: TRBJ1-4; CDR3aa: CATYYGQGIGKLFF; CDR3nt: TGTGCCACCTATTACGGACAGGGAATCGGAAAACTGTTTTTT
d_gene: .; abundance: .; v_gene: TRBV28; j_gene: TRBJ2-1; CDR3aa: CASSPKGHGLYNEQFF; CDR3nt: TGTGCCAGCAGTCCTAAGGGACACGGCCTATACAATGAGCAGTTCTTC
d_gene: TRBD1; abundance: .; v_gene: TRBV28; j_gene: TRBJ2-7; CDR3aa: CASSSIGQASYEQYF; CDR3nt: TGTGCCAGCAGTTCAATAGGACAGGCCTCCTACGAGCAGTACTTC
d_gene: .; abundance: .; v_gene: TRBV19; j_gene: TRBJ2-2; CDR3aa: CASSITSGTGELFF; CDR3nt: TGTGCCAGTAGCATCACGAGTGGCACCGGGGAGCTGTTTTTT
d_gene: TRBD2; abundance: .; v_gene: TRBV28; j_gene: TRBJ2-1; CDR3aa: CASSAGVSEQFF; CDR3nt: TGTGCCAGCAGTGCGGGAGTCAGTGAGCAGTTCTTC
d_gene: TRBD1; abundance: .; v_gene: TRBV7-2; j_gene: TRBJ1-6; CDR3aa: CASSYRDRGSPLHF; CDR3nt: TGTGCCAGCAGCTACCGGGACAGGGGATCACCCCTCCACTTT
d_gene: .; abundance: .; v_gene: TRBV5-6; j_gene: TRBJ1-4; CDR3aa: CASSLGPVGGNEKLFF; CDR3nt: TGTGCCAGCAGCTTAGGCCCTGTGGGAGGTAATGAAAAACTGTTTTTT
d_gene: .; abundance: .; v_gene: TRBV7-8; j_gene: TRBJ2-2; CDR3aa: CASSRREVSGELFF; CDR3nt: TGTGCCAGCAGCCGAAGGGAGGTTTCCGGGGAGCTGTTTTTT
d_gene: .; abundance: .; v_gene: TRBV4-2; j_gene: TRBJ1-5; CDR3aa: CASSRIDMEPQHF; CDR3nt: TGTGCCAGCAGCCGGATTGACATGGAGCCCCAGCATTTT
d_gene: TRBD1; abundance: .; v_gene: TRBV5-4; j_gene: TRBJ2-4; CDR3aa: CASSLEGATKNIQYF; CDR3nt: TGTGCCAGCAGCTTGGAGGGGGCAACCAAAAACATTCAGTACTTC
d_gene: TRBD2; abundance: once; v_gene: TRBV5-1; j_gene: TRBJ2-5; CDR3aa: CASRTSGSSGQETQYF; CDR3nt: TGCGCCAGCCGGACTAGCGGGAGTTCAGGCCAAGAGACCCAGTACTTC
d_gene: .; abundance: .; v_gene: TRBV2; j_gene: TRBJ2-7; CDR3aa: CASNKADAGTYEQYF; CDR3nt: TGTGCCAGCAACAAGGCCGACGCGGGCACCTACGAGCAGTACTTC
d_gene: .; abundance: few; v_gene: TRBV2; j_gene: TRBJ2-5; CDR3aa: CASSYSQETQYF; CDR3nt: TGTGCCAGCAGTTACAGTCAAGAGACCCAGTACTTC
d_gene: TRBD1; abundance: .; v_gene: TRBV18; j_gene: TRBJ2-2; CDR3aa: CASSQQGTGELFF; CDR3nt: TGTGCCAGCTCACAACAGGGGACCGGGGAGCTGTTTTTT
d_gene: .; abundance: .; v_gene: TRBV29-1; j_gene: TRBJ1-2; CDR3aa: CSVEDGGGKTF; CDR3nt: TGCAGCGTCGAGGACGGCGGAGGCAAGACCTTC
d_gene: TRBD2; abundance: .; v_gene: TRBV7-6; j_gene: TRBJ2-1; CDR3aa: CASSFHLAGGPNTSYNEQFF; CDR3nt: TGTGCCAGCAGCTTCCATCTAGCGGGAGGACCTAACACCTCATACAATGAGCAGTTCTTC
d_gene: TRBD1; abundance: .; v_gene: TRBV4-1; j_gene: TRBJ2-1; CDR3aa: CASSQEGQGFNEQFF; CDR3nt: TGCGCCAGCAGCCAAGAAGGACAGGGGTTCAATGAGCAGTTCTTC
d_gene: .; abundance: .; v_gene: TRBV28; j_gene: TRBJ2-7; CDR3aa: CASSSSVREQYF; CDR3nt: .
d_gene: .; abundance: .; v_gene: TRBV6-6; j_gene: TRBJ2-2; CDR3aa: CASSGTGSTGELFF; CDR3nt: TGTGCCAGCAGCGGGACTGGGAGTACCGGGGAGCTGTTTTTT
d_gene: .; abundance: .; v_gene: TRBV28; j_gene: TRBJ1-2; CDR3aa: CASTWGVLYGYTF; CDR3nt: TGTGCCAGCACCTGGGGAGTTTTATATGGCTACACCTTC
d_gene: .; abundance: .; v_gene: TRBV25-1; j_gene: TRBJ1-1; CDR3aa: CASSDYREPEAFF; CDR3nt: TGTGCCAGCAGTGATTACAGGGAACCTGAAGCTTTCTTT
d_gene: .; abundance: .; v_gene: TRBV18; j_gene: TRBJ2-7; CDR3aa: CASSPSGTRTYEQYF; CDR3nt: TGTGCCAGCTCACCATCCGGGACTCGAACCTACGAGCAGTACTTC
d_gene: TRBD2; abundance: .; v_gene: TRBV9; j_gene: TRBJ2-7; CDR3aa: CASSSPGTSNLNEQYF; CDR3nt: TGTGCCAGCAGCTCCCCCGGGACTAGTAATTTAAACGAGCAGTACTTC
d_gene: TRBD1; abundance: .; v_gene: TRBV4-1; j_gene: TRBJ1-2; CDR3aa: CASSSNRGPNYGYTF; CDR3nt: TGCGCCAGCAGCTCAAACAGGGGACCTAACTATGGCTACACCTTC
d_gene: TRBD2; abundance: few; v_gene: TRBV28; j_gene: TRBJ2-3; CDR3aa: CASSFSGTSDTDTQYF; CDR3nt: TGTGCCAGCAGTTTTTCAGGGACTAGCGACACAGATACGCAGTATTTT
d_gene: .; abundance: .; v_gene: TRBV7-2; j_gene: TRBJ1-2; CDR3aa: CASIGRDPSYYGYTF; CDR3nt: TGTGCCAGCATCGGCAGGGATCCGTCATACTATGGCTACACCTTC
d_gene: .; abundance: once; v_gene: TRBV5-1; j_gene: TRBJ2-7; CDR3aa: CASSSRGFYEQYF; CDR3nt: TGCGCCAGCAGCTCCAGGGGATTCTACGAGCAGTACTTC
d_gene: TRBD1; abundance: once; v_gene: TRBV28; j_gene: TRBJ2-7; CDR3aa: CASMPIAAGQVYF; CDR3nt: TGTGCCAGCATGCCCATCGCGGCGGGACAGGTGTACTTC
d_gene: TRBD2; abundance: .; v_gene: TRBV4-3; j_gene: TRBJ2-3; CDR3aa: CASSHQAGGLDTQYF; CDR3nt: TGCGCCAGCAGCCACCAAGCGGGAGGATTAGATACGCAGTATTTT
d_gene: TRBD1; abundance: once; v_gene: TRBV5-5; j_gene: TRBJ2-3; CDR3aa: CASSLSLGQGPDTQYF; CDR3nt: TGTGCCAGCAGCTTGTCGTTGGGACAGGGACCAGATACGCAGTATTTT
d_gene: TRBD2; abundance: .; v_gene: TRBV28; j_gene: TRBJ2-7; CDR3aa: CASSPRHSGRAYEQYF; CDR3nt: TGTGCCAGCAGTCCCCGACATAGCGGGAGGGCCTACGAGCAGTACTTC
d_gene: TRBD2; abundance: .; v_gene: TRBV27; j_gene: TRBJ2-3; CDR3aa: CASSPSGTLLTDTQYF; CDR3nt: TGTGCCAGCAGTCCTAGCGGGACCCTCCTCACAGATACGCAGTATTTT